A single sample is the source of the 22 T cell receptor beta chains below, sequenced in a study (dated by TCRdb to between 2015 and 2016). Tregs were isolated as CD4+CD25+CD127-/low cells. The library was prepared using 5' RACE. Sequencing was carried out with an Illumina MiSeq. The public reads were reanalyzed by TCRdb: fastp trimming at Q25, MiXCR alignment, in-frame beta chains only. When rows share a CDR3 protein, they turn into one entry using the most common DNA and genes. For this sample there are about 55,000 distinct CDR3 sequences; 20% appear just once. 3.2% of the sample is taken by the ten largest. Sequenced input: tumor-infiltrating Tregs sorted from the breast tumor. Receptors were obtained from a female donor with breast cancer.

In this sample, this clonotype turned up many times. The chain recombines TRBV7-9 with TRBJ2-7; D may be TRBD1 (6 bases). Trimming took off 2 bases at V and 2 bases at J, with 7 bases between the two ends. The length of the CDR3 is 13 residues. Germline V gives CDR1 SEHNR, CDR2 FQNEAQ (reference sequence). In DNA, the CDR3 is TGTGCCAGCAGCTTATCAGGGGCCTACGAGCAGTACTTC. Translation gives CASSLSGAYEQYF.

This clonotype has just a few counts. The V and J genes are TRBV20-1 and TRBJ2-3; D uncertain. From germline, CDR1 is DFQATT and CDR2 SNEGSKA (reference sequence). V lost 1 base to trimming and J lost 0 bases, with 5 bases between them. This CDR3 contains 13 residues. The CDR3 loop is CSARVVSTDTQYF. The CDR3 DNA reads TGCAGTGCTAGAGTAGTAAGCACAGATACGCAGTATTTT.

V usage is TRBV28 and J usage is TRBJ1-3; no definite D call. The CDR3 is made up of 17 amino acids. CDR1 and CDR2 from the germline V gene are MDHEN and SYDVKM. V was shortened by 5 bases and J by 4 bases, with 21 bases between the two germline ends. In DNA, the CDR3 is TGTGCCAGCAGTCACACGCCGAGGCTTCTGGAAGGAAACACCATATATTTT. Translation gives CASSHTPRLLEGNTIYF.

This clonotype came up a few times. A much more abundant neighbour one base away suggests this may be a read error. This chain links TRBV7-2 with TRBJ2-3; D uncertain. In germline, CDR1 is SGHTA, CDR2 FQGNSA. The CDR3 is made up of 14 amino acids. CDR3 in amino acids: CASSFYRLTATQYF. The DNA for the CDR3 is TGTGCCAGCAGCTTCTACCGGCTCACAGCTACGCAGTATTTT. The full variable domain, with the rest looked up from reference TRBV7-2 and TRBJ2-3, is GAGVSQSPSNKVTEKGKDVELRCDPISGHTALYWYRQSLGQGLEFLIYFQGNSAPDKSGLPSDRFSAERTGGSVSTLTIQRTQQEDSAVYLCASSFYRLTATQYFGPGTRLTVL.

Ten or more counts support this clonotype. The CDR3 DNA follows: TGTGCCAGCAGCTTAGCCGGGACAGCTCAAGAGACCCAGTACTTC. Protein sequence: CASSLAGTAQETQYF. The chain joins TRBV7-2 to TRBJ2-5; the match to TRBD1 covers 7 bases. This CDR3 contains 15 residues. Germline CDR1 is SGHTA and CDR2 is FQGNSA. V shed 0 bases, J shed 2 bases, and the junction held 3 bases outside the gene matches.

This clonotype was seen a handful of times. This chain links TRBV7-9 with TRBJ1-5, with D hard to call. Trimming took 10 bases from V and 10 from J, leaving 17 bases between them. The CDR3 contains 12 residues. The V gene's germline CDR1 is SEHNR and CDR2 FQNEAQ (reference sequence). CDR3 loop: CATCTRCSPQHF. The CDR3 DNA reads TGTGCCACCTGCACGAGGTGTTCTCCCCAGCATTTT.

This clonotype was seen a handful of times. J is TRBJ2-2 and V is TRBV4-1; TRBD1 agrees at 10 bases. Germline V gene lookup returns CDR1 MGHRA and CDR2 YSYEKL. V lost 3 bases and J lost 4; bases outside the gene matches: 2. This CDR3 is built from 15 residues. CDR3 DNA: TGCGCCAGCAGCCAGACAGGGGGCATCACCGGGGAGCTGTTTTTT. It yields the protein CASSQTGGITGELFF.

This clonotype showed up just a few times. This could be a read error, since a much larger clone is one nucleotide away. This chain links TRBV7-9 with TRBJ1-1; 9 positions match TRBD1. The CDR3 sequence is 14 residues long. Germline CDR1 reads SEHNR; CDR2 reads FQNEAQ (reference sequence). In DNA form, the CDR3 reads TGTGCCAGCGGCTTAGCGAAGGGACAGGGCATCGCTTTCTTT. It specifies CASGLAKGQGIAFF.

This clonotype showed up just a few times. This chain connects TRBV5-1 to TRBJ1-6, with D perhaps TRBD1 (6 bases). Deletions cut 2 bases from V and 8 bases from J, with 14 bases between. The CDR3 is 15 amino acids. Germline CDR1 and CDR2: SGHRS and YFSETQ. CDR3: CASSLSGNRDSPLHF. In DNA, the CDR3 is TGCGCCAGCAGCTTATCTGGGAACAGGGATTCACCCCTCCACTTT.

By share, this clonotype counts as medium-sized. The rearrangement uses TRBV7-9 and TRBJ2-1, with TRBD1 identical over 8 bases. The junction had 7 bases not matched to a gene; V was cut back by 1 base and J by 5 bases. This CDR3 is built from 16 residues. Germline loops: CDR1 SEHNR, CDR2 FQNEAQ (reference sequence). In nucleotides, the CDR3 is TGTGCCAGCAGCTTAGTTCCCAGGGGGCTCGACAATGAGCAGTTCTTC. Translating it yields CASSLVPRGLDNEQFF.

As concerns this clonotype: This likely comes from a read error, as the CDR3 has no conserved phenylalanine or tryptophan at its end. The rearrangement uses TRBV5-1 and TRBJ1-5; a possible D gene is TRBD1 (5 bases). CDR3 length equals 14 residues. Trimming took off 2 bases at V and 7 bases at J, with 13 bases between the two ends. Germline V CDR1 and CDR2: SGHRS, YFSETQ. CDR3 nucleotides: TGCGCCAGCAGCTTCGGGAGCGGGACGCAGCCCCAGCATCTT. Protein product: CASSFGSGTQPQHL.

This clonotype was seen many times. The chain combines TRBV9 with TRBJ2-7; D is ambiguous. The CDR3 is 13 amino acids. Per the germline V gene, CDR1 is SGDLS and CDR2 is YYNGEE. Trimming left V 0 bases short and J 12 bases short, with 16 bases between. The CDR3 protein is CASSVASSGPPYF. DNA of the CDR3: TGTGCCAGCAGCGTAGCTTCATCCGGGCCCCCGTACTTC.

The chain links TRBV7-9 to TRBJ2-3; 8 nucleotides match TRBD2. From germline, CDR1 is SEHNR and CDR2 FQNEAQ (reference sequence). V gave up 8 bases and J gave up 3 bases; unmatched junction bases: 13. This CDR3 comprises 16 residues. The CDR3 here is CASCIPGLESTDTQYF. The CDR3 DNA sequence: TGTGCCAGCTGCATACCGGGACTAGAATCGACAGATACGCAGTATTTT.

The DNA for the CDR3 is TGCAGTGCTAGGTGGCACCTGAACACTGAAGCTTTCTTT. Protein: CSARWHLNTEAFF. This chain uses TRBV20-1 with TRBJ1-1; D not certain. Germline assignment: CDR1 DFQATT and CDR2 SNEGSKA (reference sequence). Trimming removed 3 bases at V and 0 bases at J, with 8 bases between. This CDR3 is 13 amino acids long.

This chain uses TRBV20-1 with TRBJ2-1; TRBD2 matches 8 bases. The CDR3 covers 16 residues. Germline CDR1 is DFQATT and CDR2 is SNEGSKA (reference sequence). Trimming removed 0 bases from V and 4 bases from J; junction bases left unmatched: 8. CDR3 residues: CSARDRGLVWYNEQFF. The CDR3 nucleotides are TGCAGTGCTAGAGACCGGGGACTAGTCTGGTACAATGAGCAGTTCTTC.

A word on this clonotype: A read error is possible here, since a much larger clone lies one base away. The chain links TRBV18 to TRBJ1-4; TRBD1 aligns across 11 bases. The CDR3 covers 14 residues. From germline, CDR1 is KGHSH and CDR2 LQKENI. The chain's CDR3 is CASSPGQGDEELFF. CDR3 in DNA: TGTGCCAGCTCACCGGGACAGGGGGATGAAGAACTGTTTTTT.

The chain is built from TRBV29-1 and TRBJ2-1; 9 bases fit TRBD2. The junction had 3 bases not matched to a gene; V was cut back by 7 bases and J by 5 bases. This CDR3 is built from 12 residues. Germline CDR1 is SQVTM and CDR2 is ANQGSEA. Here the CDR3 reads CSAGTSNNEQFF. In DNA, the CDR3 is TGCAGCGCCGGGACTAGCAACAATGAGCAGTTCTTC.

This clonotype was seen a handful of times. This chain links TRBV20-1 with TRBJ2-3, with 12 bases aligning to TRBD1. V lost 3 bases to trimming and J lost 4 bases; unmatched junction nucleotides: 8. The CDR3 totals 16 residues. Germline V gives CDR1 DFQATT, CDR2 SNEGSKA (reference sequence). CDR3 sequence reads: CSASYSGTGGPDTQYF. The CDR3 DNA sequence: TGCAGTGCTAGCTATTCCGGGACAGGGGGCCCAGATACGCAGTATTTT.

The J gene is TRBJ2-5, the V gene TRBV6-2 or TRBV6-3, with TRBD1 matching 12 bases. V was clipped by 2 bases and J by 5 bases; unmatched bases: 9. The CDR3 is 17 residues long. Germline CDR1 is MNHEY and CDR2 is SVGEGT. CDR3 protein: CASSYPEGQGAWETQYF. The CDR3 region has the DNA TGTGCCAGCAGTTACCCCGAGGGACAGGGGGCCTGGGAGACCCAGTACTTC.

Many counts were recorded for this clonotype. The chain has TRBV29-1 and TRBJ2-7; 9 bases fit TRBD1. CDR1 is SQVTM and CDR2 is ANQGSEA in the germline V gene. This CDR3 spans 13 amino acids. V was clipped by 6 bases and J by 4 bases; unmatched bases: 7. The CDR3 here is CSVAGTGSYEQYF. Here the CDR3 DNA reads TGCAGCGTCGCCGGGACAGGGTCTTACGAGCAGTACTTC.

As to this clonotype: A much larger clonotype is one base distant, so this may be a read error. V gene TRBV6-2 or TRBV6-3 combines with J gene TRBJ2-1; no definite D call. Trimming took off 6 bases at V and 2 bases at J, with 11 bases between the two ends. The CDR3 extends over 14 amino acids. Germline loops: CDR1 MNHEY, CDR2 SVGEGT. The CDR3 spells CASRSGGPYNEQFF. The CDR3 coding sequence is TGTGCCAGCAGGTCGGGCGGTCCCTACAATGAGCAGTTCTTC.

In its sample, this clonotype was seen many times. This chain uses TRBV5-1 with TRBJ2-5; D unresolved. V was cut by 4 bases and J by 2 bases, with 3 bases left in between. The length of the CDR3 is 11 residues. Germline V CDR1 and CDR2: SGHRS, YFSETQ. The CDR3 sequence is CASSVQETQYF. CDR3 sequence (DNA): TGCGCCAGCAGCGTACAAGAGACCCAGTACTTC.